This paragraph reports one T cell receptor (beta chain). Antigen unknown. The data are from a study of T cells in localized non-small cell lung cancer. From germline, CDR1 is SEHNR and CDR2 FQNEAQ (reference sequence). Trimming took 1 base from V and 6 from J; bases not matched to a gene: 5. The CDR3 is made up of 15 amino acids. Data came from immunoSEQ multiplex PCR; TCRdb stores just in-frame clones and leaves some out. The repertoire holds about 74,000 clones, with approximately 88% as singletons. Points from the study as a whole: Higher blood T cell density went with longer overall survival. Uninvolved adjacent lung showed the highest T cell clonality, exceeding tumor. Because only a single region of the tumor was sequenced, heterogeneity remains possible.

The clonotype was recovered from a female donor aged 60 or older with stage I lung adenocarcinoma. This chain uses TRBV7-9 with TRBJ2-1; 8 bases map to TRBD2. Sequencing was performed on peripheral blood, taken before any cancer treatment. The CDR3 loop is CASSLVAGLGNEQFF. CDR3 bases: TGTGCCAGCAGCTTAGTAGCGGGACTAGGCAATGAGCAGTTCTTC.